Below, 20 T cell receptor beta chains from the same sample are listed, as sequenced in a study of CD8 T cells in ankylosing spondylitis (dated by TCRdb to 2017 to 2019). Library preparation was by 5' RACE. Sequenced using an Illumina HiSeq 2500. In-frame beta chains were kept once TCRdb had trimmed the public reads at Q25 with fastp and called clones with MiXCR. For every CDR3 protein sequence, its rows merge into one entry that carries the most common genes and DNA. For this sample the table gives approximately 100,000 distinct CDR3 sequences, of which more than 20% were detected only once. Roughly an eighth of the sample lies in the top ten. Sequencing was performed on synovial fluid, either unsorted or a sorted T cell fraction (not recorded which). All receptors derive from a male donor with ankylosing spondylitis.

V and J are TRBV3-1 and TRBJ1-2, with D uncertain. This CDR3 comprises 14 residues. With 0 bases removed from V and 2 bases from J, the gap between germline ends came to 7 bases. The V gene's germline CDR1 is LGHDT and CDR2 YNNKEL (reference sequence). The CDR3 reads CASSQEGRNYGYTF. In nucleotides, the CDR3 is TGTGCCAGCAGCCAAGAAGGGAGGAACTATGGCTACACCTTC.

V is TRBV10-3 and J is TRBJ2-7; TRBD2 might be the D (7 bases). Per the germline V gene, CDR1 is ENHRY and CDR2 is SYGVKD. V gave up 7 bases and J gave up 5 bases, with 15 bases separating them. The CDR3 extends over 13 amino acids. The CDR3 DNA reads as TGTGCCATCAACGCGGGGGCGGTGGACGAGCAGTACTTC. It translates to CAINAGAVDEQYF.

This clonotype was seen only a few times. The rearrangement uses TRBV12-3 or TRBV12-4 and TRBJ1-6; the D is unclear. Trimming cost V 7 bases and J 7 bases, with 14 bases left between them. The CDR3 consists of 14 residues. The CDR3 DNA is TGTGCCAGCAACATCGACCAAACCAATTCACCCCTCCACTTT. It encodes CASNIDQTNSPLHF.

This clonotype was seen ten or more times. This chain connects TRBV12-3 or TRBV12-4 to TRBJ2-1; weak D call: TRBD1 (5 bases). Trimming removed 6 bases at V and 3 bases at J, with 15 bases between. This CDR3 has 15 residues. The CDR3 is CASSSSGSYYNEQFF. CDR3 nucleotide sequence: TGTGCCAGCAGCTCTTCAGGGTCCTACTACAATGAGCAGTTCTTC.

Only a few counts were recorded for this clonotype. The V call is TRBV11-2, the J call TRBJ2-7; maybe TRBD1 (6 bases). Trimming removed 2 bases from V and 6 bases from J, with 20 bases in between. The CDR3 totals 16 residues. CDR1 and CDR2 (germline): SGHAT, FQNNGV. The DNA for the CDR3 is TGTGCCAGCAGCTTACCGATATGGGGGCTAGTATCCGAGCAGTACTTC. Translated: CASSLPIWGLVSEQYF.

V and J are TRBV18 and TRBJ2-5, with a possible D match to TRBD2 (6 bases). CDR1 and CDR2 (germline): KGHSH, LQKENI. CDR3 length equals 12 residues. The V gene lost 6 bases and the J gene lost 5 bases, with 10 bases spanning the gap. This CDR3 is CASSQDYETQYF. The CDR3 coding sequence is TGTGCCAGCTCCCAGGACTACGAGACCCAGTACTTC.

In DNA form, the CDR3 reads TGCAGTGCTAGAGATAGCGCGGGAAATCAGCCCCAGCATTTT. Protein sequence: CSARDSAGNQPQHF. The V gene is TRBV20-1, the J gene TRBJ1-5; D gene unclear. Germline-derived CDR1 and CDR2 are DFQATT and SNEGSKA (reference sequence). This CDR3 has 14 amino acids. V was shortened by 0 bases and J by 4 bases, with 10 bases between the two germline ends.

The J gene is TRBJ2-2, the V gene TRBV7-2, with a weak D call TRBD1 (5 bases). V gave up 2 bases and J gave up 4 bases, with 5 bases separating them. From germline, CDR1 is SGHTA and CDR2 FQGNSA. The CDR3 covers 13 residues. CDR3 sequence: CASSLRGTGELFF. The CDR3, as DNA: TGTGCCAGCAGCTTAAGGGGCACCGGGGAGCTGTTTTTT.

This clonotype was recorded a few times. As DNA, the CDR3 is TGCGCCAGCAGTTTAGGACAGGGCTGGACCGGGGAGCTGTTTTTT. The encoded protein is CASSLGQGWTGELFF. The V gene is TRBV5-1, the J gene TRBJ2-2, with 8 bases fitting TRBD1. This CDR3 is built from 15 residues. V lost 5 bases and J lost 5; bases outside the gene matches: 8. Germline loops: CDR1 SGHRS, CDR2 YFSETQ.

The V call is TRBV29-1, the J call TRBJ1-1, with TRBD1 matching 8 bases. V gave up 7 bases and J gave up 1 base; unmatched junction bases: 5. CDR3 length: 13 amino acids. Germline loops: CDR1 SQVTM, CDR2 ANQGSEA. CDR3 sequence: CSAEQGGNTEAFF. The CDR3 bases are TGCAGCGCCGAACAGGGGGGGAACACTGAAGCTTTCTTT.

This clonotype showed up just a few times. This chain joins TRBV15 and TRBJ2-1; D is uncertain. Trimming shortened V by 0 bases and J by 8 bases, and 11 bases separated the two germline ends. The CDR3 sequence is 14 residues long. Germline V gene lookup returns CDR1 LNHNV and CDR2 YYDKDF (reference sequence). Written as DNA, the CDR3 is TGTGCCACCAGCAGAGATTGGGATCAGTATGAGCAGTTCTTC. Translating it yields CATSRDWDQYEQFF.

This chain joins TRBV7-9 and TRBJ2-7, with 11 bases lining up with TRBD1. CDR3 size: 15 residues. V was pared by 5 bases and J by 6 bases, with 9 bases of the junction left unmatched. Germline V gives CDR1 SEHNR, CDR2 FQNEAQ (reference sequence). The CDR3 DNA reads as TGTGCCAGCAGCCCGCCCGGGACAGGGGGGCTCGAGCAGTACGTC. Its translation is CASSPPGTGGLEQYV.

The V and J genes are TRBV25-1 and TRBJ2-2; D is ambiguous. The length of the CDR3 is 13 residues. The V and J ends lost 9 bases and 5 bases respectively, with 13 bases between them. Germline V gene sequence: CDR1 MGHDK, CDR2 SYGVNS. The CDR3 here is CASGGVRTGELFF. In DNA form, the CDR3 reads TGTGCCAGTGGTGGGGTGAGGACCGGGGAGCTGTTTTTT.

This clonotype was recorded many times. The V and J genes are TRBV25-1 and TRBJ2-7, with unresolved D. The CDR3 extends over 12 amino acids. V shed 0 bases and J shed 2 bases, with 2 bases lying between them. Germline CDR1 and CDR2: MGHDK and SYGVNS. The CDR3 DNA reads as TGTGCCAGCAGTGAATACCCCTACGAGCAGTACTTC. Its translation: CASSEYPYEQYF.

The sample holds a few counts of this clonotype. CDR3 sequence reads: CASSIYATANNEQFF. Written as DNA, the CDR3 is TGTGCCAGTAGTATATATGCGACAGCCAACAATGAGCAGTTCTTC. The genes are TRBV19 and TRBJ2-1, with D possibly TRBD1 on 5 matching bases. CDR3 length: 15 residues. Trimming stripped 2 bases from V and 5 bases from J, with 13 bases between. The germline CDR1 and CDR2 sequences are LNHDA and SQIVND (reference sequence). Filled out from reference TRBV19 and TRBJ2-1, the complete variable domain reads DGGITQSPKYLFRKEGQNVTLSCEQNLNHDAMYWYRQDPGQGLRLIYYSQIVNDFQKGDIAEGYSVSREKKESFPLTVTSAQKNPTAFYLCASSIYATANNEQFFGPGTRLTVL.

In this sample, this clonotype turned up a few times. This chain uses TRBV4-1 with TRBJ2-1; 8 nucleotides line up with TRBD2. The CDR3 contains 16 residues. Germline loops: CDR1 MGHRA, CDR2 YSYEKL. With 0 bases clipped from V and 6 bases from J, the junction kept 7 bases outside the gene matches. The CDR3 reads CASSQEGSGSGNEQFF. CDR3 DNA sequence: TGCGCCAGCAGCCAAGAGGGCAGCGGGAGTGGCAATGAGCAGTTCTTC.

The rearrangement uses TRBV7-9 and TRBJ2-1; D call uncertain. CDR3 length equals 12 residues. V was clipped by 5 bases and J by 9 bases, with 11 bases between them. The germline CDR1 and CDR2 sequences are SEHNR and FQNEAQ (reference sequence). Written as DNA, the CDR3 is TGTGCCAGCAGCCCACCCCGCGGTGAGCAGTTCTTC. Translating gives CASSPPRGEQFF.

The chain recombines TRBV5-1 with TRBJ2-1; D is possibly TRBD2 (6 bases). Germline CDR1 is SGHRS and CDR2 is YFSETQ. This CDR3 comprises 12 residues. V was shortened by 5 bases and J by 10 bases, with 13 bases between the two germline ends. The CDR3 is CASRSFGGEQFF. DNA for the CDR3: TGCGCCAGCAGAAGCTTCGGAGGGGAGCAGTTCTTC.

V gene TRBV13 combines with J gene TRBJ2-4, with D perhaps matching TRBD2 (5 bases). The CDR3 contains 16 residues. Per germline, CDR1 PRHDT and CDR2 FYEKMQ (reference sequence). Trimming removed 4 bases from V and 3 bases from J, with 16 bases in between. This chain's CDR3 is CASSSPGREDKNIQYF. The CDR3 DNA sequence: TGTGCCAGCAGCTCCCCGGGAAGGGAAGACAAAAACATTCAGTACTTC.

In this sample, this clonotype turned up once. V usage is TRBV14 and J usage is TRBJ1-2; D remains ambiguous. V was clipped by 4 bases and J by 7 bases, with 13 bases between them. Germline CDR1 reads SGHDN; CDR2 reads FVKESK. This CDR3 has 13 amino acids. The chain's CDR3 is CASSPPATSGYTF. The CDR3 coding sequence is TGTGCCAGCAGCCCACCGGCCACTTCTGGCTACACCTTC. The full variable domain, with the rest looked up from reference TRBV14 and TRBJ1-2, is EAGVTQFPSHSVIEKGQTVTLRCDPISGHDNLYWYRRVMGKEIKFLLHFVKESKQDESGMPNNRFLAERTGGTYSTLKVQPAELEDSGVYFCASSPPATSGYTFGSGTRLTVV.